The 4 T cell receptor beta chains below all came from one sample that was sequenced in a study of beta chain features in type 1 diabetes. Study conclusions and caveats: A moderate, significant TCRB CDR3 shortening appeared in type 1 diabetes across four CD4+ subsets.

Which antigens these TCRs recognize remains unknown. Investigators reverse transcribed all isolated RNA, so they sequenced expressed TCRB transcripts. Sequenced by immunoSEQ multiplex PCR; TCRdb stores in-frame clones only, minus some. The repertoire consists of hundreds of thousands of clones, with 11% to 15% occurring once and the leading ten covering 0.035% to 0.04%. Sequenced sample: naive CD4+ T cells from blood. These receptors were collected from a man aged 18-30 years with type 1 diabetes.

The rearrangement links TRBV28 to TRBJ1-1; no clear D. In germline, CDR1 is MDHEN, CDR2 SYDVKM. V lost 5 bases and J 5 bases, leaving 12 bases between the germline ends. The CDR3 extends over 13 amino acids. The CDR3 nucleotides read TGTGCCAGCAGTCCTGGGGTGCGGACTGAAGCTTTCTTT. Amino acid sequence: CASSPGVRTEAFF. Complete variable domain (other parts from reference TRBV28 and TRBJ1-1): DVKVTQSSRYLVKRTGEKVFLECVQDMDHENMFWYRQDPGLGLRLIYFSYDVKMKEKGDIPEGYSVSREKKERFSLILESASTNQTSMYLCASSPGVRTEAFFGQGTRLTVV.

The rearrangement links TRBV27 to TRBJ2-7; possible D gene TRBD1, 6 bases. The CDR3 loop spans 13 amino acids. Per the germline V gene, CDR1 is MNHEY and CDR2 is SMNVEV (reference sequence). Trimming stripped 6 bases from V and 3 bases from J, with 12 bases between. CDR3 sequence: CASREQGVYEQYF. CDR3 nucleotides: TGTGCCAGCAGGGAACAGGGTGTCTACGAGCAGTACTTC.

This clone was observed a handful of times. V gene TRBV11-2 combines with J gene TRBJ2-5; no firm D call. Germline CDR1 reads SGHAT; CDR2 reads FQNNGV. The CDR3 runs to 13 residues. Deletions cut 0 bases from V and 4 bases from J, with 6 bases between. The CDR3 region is CASSLDSPETQYF. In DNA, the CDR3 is TGTGCCAGCAGCTTAGACTCCCCAGAGACCCAGTACTTC.

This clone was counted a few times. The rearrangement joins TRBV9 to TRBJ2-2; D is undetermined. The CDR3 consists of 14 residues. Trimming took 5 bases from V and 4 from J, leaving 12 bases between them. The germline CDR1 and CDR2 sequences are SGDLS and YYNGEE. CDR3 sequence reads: CASRARAATGELFF. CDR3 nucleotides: TGTGCCAGCAGGGCCCGGGCGGCCACCGGGGAGCTGTTTTTT.